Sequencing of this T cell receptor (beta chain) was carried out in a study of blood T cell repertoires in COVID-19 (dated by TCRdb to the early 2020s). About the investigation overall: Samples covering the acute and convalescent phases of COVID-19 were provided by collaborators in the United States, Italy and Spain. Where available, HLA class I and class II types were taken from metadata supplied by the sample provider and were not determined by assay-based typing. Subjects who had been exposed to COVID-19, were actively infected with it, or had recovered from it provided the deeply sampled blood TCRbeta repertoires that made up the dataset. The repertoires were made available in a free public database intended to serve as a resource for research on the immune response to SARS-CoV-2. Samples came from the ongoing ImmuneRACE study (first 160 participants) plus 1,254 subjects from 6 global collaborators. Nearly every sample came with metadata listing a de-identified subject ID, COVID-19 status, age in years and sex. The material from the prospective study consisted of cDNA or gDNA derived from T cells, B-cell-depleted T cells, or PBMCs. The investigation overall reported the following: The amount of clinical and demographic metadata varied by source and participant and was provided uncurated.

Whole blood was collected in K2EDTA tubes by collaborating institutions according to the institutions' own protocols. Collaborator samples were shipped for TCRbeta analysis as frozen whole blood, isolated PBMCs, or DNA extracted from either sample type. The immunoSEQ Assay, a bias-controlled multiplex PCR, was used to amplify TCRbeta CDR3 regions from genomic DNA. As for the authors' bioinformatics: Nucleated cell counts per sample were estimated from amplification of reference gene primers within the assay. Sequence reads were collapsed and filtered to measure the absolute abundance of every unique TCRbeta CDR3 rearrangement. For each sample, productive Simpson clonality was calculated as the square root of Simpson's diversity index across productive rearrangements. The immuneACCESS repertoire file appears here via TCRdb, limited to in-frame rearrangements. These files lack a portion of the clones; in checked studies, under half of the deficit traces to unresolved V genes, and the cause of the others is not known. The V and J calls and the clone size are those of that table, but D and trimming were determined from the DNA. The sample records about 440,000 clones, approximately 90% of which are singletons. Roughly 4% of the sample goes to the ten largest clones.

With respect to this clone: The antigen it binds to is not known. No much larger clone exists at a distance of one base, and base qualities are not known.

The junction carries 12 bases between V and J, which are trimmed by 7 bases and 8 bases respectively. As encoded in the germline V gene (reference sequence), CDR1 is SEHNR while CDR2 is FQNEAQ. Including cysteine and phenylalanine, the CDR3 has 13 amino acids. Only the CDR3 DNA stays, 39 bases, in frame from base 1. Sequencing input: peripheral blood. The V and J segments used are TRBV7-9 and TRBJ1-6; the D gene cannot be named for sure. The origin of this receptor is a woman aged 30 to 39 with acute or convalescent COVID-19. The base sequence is TGTGCCAGCACCCCTTATAGAGATTCACCCCTCCACTTT. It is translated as CASTPYRDSPLHF.